The rows below give T cell receptor beta chains drawn from one sample of a study of kidney transplant recipient with SARS-CoV-2 infection. TCRdb re-analysed the reads in MiXCR, keeping a single row per CDR3 protein. The table has 200,000 to 300,000 distinct CDR3 sequences, around 28% seen once; the top ten hold less than 8.5%. The sequences come from a blood sample, collected at baseline and between days 110 and 120 from a kidney transplant recipient. The receptor set was obtained from a young adult male patient who had COVID-19 and was a kidney transplant recipient. Part of the T cells may come from the graft donor. Each CDR3 is given with its conserved first and last residue. A D gene is named only where the DNA matches it firmly. Some rows have no size entry. The others give once, few or many, or a class for an expanded clone.

abundance	v_gene	d_gene	j_gene	CDR3nt	CDR3aa
many	TRBV2	-	TRBJ2-1	TGTGCCAGCAATGGGGGCTACAATGAGCAGTTCTTC	CASNGGYNEQFF
many	TRBV3-1	-	TRBJ1-1	TGTGCCAGCAGCGGCTTAATTCCCATTTCAATTCGCACTGAAGCTTTCTTT	CASSGLIPISIRTEAFF
few	TRBV20-1	TRBD1	TRBJ1-2	TGCAGTGCTAGACGGGACAGGGAGAACTATGGCTACACCTTC	CSARRDRENYGYTF
-	TRBV20-1	-	TRBJ2-5	TGCAGTGCTAGAGAGCCTCATCGTCGAAGGGAGACCCAGTACTTC	CSAREPHRRRETQYF
-	TRBV7-2	TRBD1	TRBJ2-7	TGTGCCAGCAGCTTAGAGACAGGGGGAGGCGAGCAGTACTTC	CASSLETGGGEQYF
many	TRBV7-2	-	TRBJ1-6	TGTGCCAGCAGCTCCCGTTGGAAGGGCCCGAGCTCCTATAATTCACCCCTCCACTTT	CASSSRWKGPSSYNSPLHF
once	TRBV11-2	-	TRBJ1-2	TGTGCCAGCAGCAAGACTACAACAAGCAGGAAGACCTATGGCCACACCTTC	CASSKTTTSRKTYGHTF
many	TRBV20-1	TRBD2	TRBJ2-2	TGCAGTGCTAGAGATCAGGTAGCGGGAGAGACCGGGGAGCTGTTTTTT	CSARDQVAGETGELFF
-	TRBV20-1	TRBD1	TRBJ1-1	TGCAGTGCATATGGACAGGAGACCATAACTCTGAACACTGAAGCTTTCTTT	CSAYGQETITLNTEAFF
many	TRBV18	TRBD2	TRBJ2-7	TGTGCCAGCTCACCCGGACTAGCGGGATCCTACGAGCAGTACTTC	CASSPGLAGSYEQYF
many	TRBV12-3/TRBV12-4	-	TRBJ1-2	TGTGCCAGCAGCCTACAAACCGGGACAAAGAACTATGGCTACACCTTC	CASSLQTGTKNYGYTF
many	TRBV4-1	TRBD2	TRBJ2-1	TGCGCCAGCAGCCAACCCGGGACTAGCCTCTACAATGAGCAGTTCTTC	CASSQPGTSLYNEQFF
few	TRBV6-5	TRBD2	TRBJ2-1	TGTGCCAGCAGTTCCCCGGGAGCGGGGGCGGTAGGGCAGTTCTTC	CASSSPGAGAVGQFF
many	TRBV7-8	-	TRBJ1-4	TGTGCCAGCAGCCGCACTTTCCCTAATGAAAAACTGTTTTTT	CASSRTFPNEKLFF
many	TRBV2	TRBD1	TRBJ1-5	TGTGCCAGTAGTACAGACAGGGGGGGCAATCAGCCCCAGCATTTT	CASSTDRGGNQPQHF
many	TRBV30	-	TRBJ1-2	TGTGCCTGGAGGATACTGGGCTATGGCTACACCTTC	CAWRILGYGYTF
many	TRBV20-1	-	TRBJ1-5	TGCAGTGCTCTATCTCCCCTCGGCAATCAGCCCCAGCATTTT	CSALSPLGNQPQHF
many	TRBV5-4	TRBD1	TRBJ1-2	TGTGCCAGCAGCATTGGACAGGCTAGTGGCTACACCTTC	CASSIGQASGYTF
-	TRBV5-6	-	TRBJ2-6	TGTGCCAGCAGCTTGGTCGGGCAGGGCCGTGGGGCCAACGTCCTGACTTTC	CASSLVGQGRGANVLTF
many	TRBV10-2	-	TRBJ1-2	TGCGCCAGCAGTTTATCTCACACTTCTAGAAAGACCTATGGCTACACCTTC	CASSLSHTSRKTYGYTF
many	TRBV12-3/TRBV12-4	-	TRBJ2-1	TGTGCCAGCAGTCCCTCGACTAGTTGGGGCAATGAGCAGTTCTTC	CASSPSTSWGNEQFF
many	TRBV6-6	TRBD2	TRBJ2-1	TGTGCCAGCAGTTCCATAGATTCGGCCGTAGCGGGATTCGGCTACAATGAGCAGTTCTTC	CASSSIDSAVAGFGYNEQFF
few	TRBV12-3/TRBV12-4	-	TRBJ1-1	TGTGCCAACAGTTTATGGGGGAACACTGAAGCTTTCTTT	CANSLWGNTEAFF
many	TRBV7-9	-	TRBJ2-7	TGTGCCAGCAGCCGGATTGCGTACGAGCAGTACTTC	CASSRIAYEQYF
many	TRBV12-3/TRBV12-4	TRBD1	TRBJ1-1	TGTGCCAGCAGTCCTGTCGGGACAGGGGGCCGAGCTTTCTTT	CASSPVGTGGRAFF
many	TRBV6-2/TRBV6-3	-	TRBJ1-3	TGTGCCAGCAGTCACGGAAACACCATATATTTT	CASSHGNTIYF
-	TRBV3-1	-	TRBJ1-5	TGTGCTAGCAGCCCGACACTAAGCACGCAGCCCCAGCATTTT	CASSPTLSTQPQHF
many	TRBV28	-	TRBJ1-1	TGTGCCGTTCAGCGAGGCACTGAAGCTTTCTTT	CAVQRGTEAFF
many	TRBV27	-	TRBJ1-6	TGTGCCAGCAGCCCAAACCTCCGTAGTTCACCCCTCCACTTT	CASSPNLRSSPLHF
-	TRBV2	-	TRBJ2-1	TGTGCCAGCAGTGAGTCCTACAATGAGCAGTTCTTC	CASSESYNEQFF
few	TRBV5-6	-	TRBJ2-5	TGTGCCAGCAGCTTGGCCGCAGGGATTTTTGAGACCCAGTACTTC	CASSLAAGIFETQYF
many	TRBV28	-	TRBJ1-4	TGTGCCAGCACACAGGGCGGGAGAGATGAAAAACTGTTTTTT	CASTQGGRDEKLFF
many	TRBV5-1	-	TRBJ2-1	TGCGCCAGCAGCTTGGTGGCGGGACACAATGAGCAGTTCTTC	CASSLVAGHNEQFF
-	TRBV4-1	-	TRBJ2-7	TGCGCCAGCAGCCAAGATCGGGGCGGGATCTACGAGCGGTACTTC	CASSQDRGGIYERYF
many	TRBV20-1	TRBD2	TRBJ2-7	TGCAGTGCTAGAAAAATCGGGGGGTCCGACCACTACGAGCAGTACTTC	CSARKIGGSDHYEQYF
many	TRBV11-2	-	TRBJ2-1	TGTGCCAGCAGCCCCCAACTCCGGCCATCCATATACAATGAGCAGTTCTTC	CASSPQLRPSIYNEQFF
many	TRBV21-1	-	TRBJ2-7	TGTGCCAGCACCCTTGAAACGGGCCAGCAGTACTTC	CASTLETGQQYF
few	TRBV6-2/TRBV6-3	TRBD1	TRBJ2-3	TGTGCCAGCAGTTACCCGGACAGGAACGTGAGGGATACGCAGTATTTT	CASSYPDRNVRDTQYF
many	TRBV30	TRBD1	TRBJ1-2	TGTGCCAGCCTAGGGACAGGGGTTCATGGCTACACCTTC	CASLGTGVHGYTF
-	TRBV10-3	-	TRBJ2-3	TGTGCCATCAGCGAGGAGACAGATACGCAGTATTTT	CAISEETDTQYF
-	TRBV20-1	TRBD2	TRBJ2-5	TGCAGTGCCGAATCCAGCGGGAGAGGGACCCAGTACTTC	CSAESSGRGTQYF
-	TRBV7-2	-	TRBJ1-1	TGTGCCAGCAGCTTAGCTTCCGAGGGCATGAACGCTGAAGCTTTCTTT	CASSLASEGMNAEAFF
many	TRBV20-1	TRBD1	TRBJ1-2	TGCAGTGCTAGATTAGACAGGGGGCACCTGGGAGGCTACACCTTC	CSARLDRGHLGGYTF
many	TRBV6-6	-	TRBJ2-7	TGTGCCAGCAGTTACTCGGCCAGCTACGAGCAGTACTTC	CASSYSASYEQYF
many	TRBV7-2	-	TRBJ1-2	TGTGCCAGCAGCGAGGTTTCCAGAGACGGAAAGACCTATGGCTACACCTTC	CASSEVSRDGKTYGYTF
many	TRBV3-2	-	TRBJ2-1	TGTGCCACCAGGGGGGCGTATGAGCAGTTCTTC	CATRGAYEQFF
many	TRBV7-2	-	TRBJ1-2	TGTGCCAGCAGCGCGAAGCACAGAGACGGAAAGACCTATGGCTACACCTTC	CASSAKHRDGKTYGYTF
many	TRBV27	TRBD2	TRBJ2-7	TGTGCCAGCAGTTTATCGGGGAGGACTAGCGGGTCCAGCTCCTACGAGCAGTACTTC	CASSLSGRTSGSSSYEQYF
many	TRBV5-4	-	TRBJ1-2	TGTGCCAGCTCGACCCTCGTACCAGGAAAGACCTATGGCTACACCTTC	CASSTLVPGKTYGYTF